These T cell receptor beta chains were read from a single sample in a study of T-cell memory formation after mild COVID-19. TCRdb reprocessed the 5' RACE reads with MiXCR, giving one entry per CDR3 protein. The data show around 180,000 distinct CDR3 sequences, approximately 17% seen once. The sample comprised PBMCs or a T cell subset sorted from them (not recorded which). The receptors come from a man between 18 and 29 years old who had mild COVID-19 (a few samples of this study predate the infection). Cell type and time point are not known. Both conserved end residues are part of each CDR3. Fields, in order: D gene, V gene, J gene, clone size, CDR3 DNA, CDR3 protein. D genes are given only for firm matches. A row's size may be missing; if present it is once, few, many or a size class.

.	TRBV12-3/TRBV12-4	TRBJ2-7	few	TGTGCCAGCAGCAAGAGATACGAGCAGTACTTC	CASSKRYEQYF
.	TRBV18	TRBJ1-4	.	TGTGCCAGCTCACCAGTGAAGACCGGGGCGGGTGAAAAACTGTTTTTT	CASSPVKTGAGEKLFF
.	TRBV12-3/TRBV12-4	TRBJ1-1	few	TGTGCCAGCAGTTATAACAGCCCCACTGAAGCTTTCTTT	CASSYNSPTEAFF
TRBD1	TRBV12-3/TRBV12-4	TRBJ1-1	few	TGTGCCAGCAGCTTCGGGGACAGGGTAAACACTGAAGCTTTCTTT	CASSFGDRVNTEAFF
.	TRBV7-2	TRBJ2-1	few	TGTGCCAGCAGCCCCATGCGGGGGCCCTACAATGAGCAGTTCTTC	CASSPMRGPYNEQFF
.	TRBV2	TRBJ1-2	few	TGTGCCAGCAGTGAAGAGGGGGACTCTGGCTACACCTTC	CASSEEGDSGYTF
TRBD1	TRBV2	TRBJ1-6	few	TGTGCCAGCACCATACCGGGACAGGCATCACCCCTCCACTTT	CASTIPGQASPLHF
.	TRBV7-2	TRBJ2-1	once	TGTGCCAGCAGCTTATGGGTGAGGGGGTCCTACAATGAGCAGTTCTTC	CASSLWVRGSYNEQFF
TRBD2	TRBV11-1	TRBJ2-2	.	TGTGCCAGCAGCTTAGAGGCGCACGGGGGGACCGGGGAGCTGTTTTTT	CASSLEAHGGTGELFF
TRBD1	TRBV7-9	TRBJ2-3	.	TGTGCCAGCAGCCCGGGACAGTCAGTAGATACGCAGTATTTT	CASSPGQSVDTQYF
TRBD2	TRBV3-1	TRBJ2-5	few	TGTGCCAGCAGCCAAGGTTTCGGCGGGACTAGACGCGAGACCCAGTACTTC	CASSQGFGGTRRETQYF
TRBD2	TRBV9	TRBJ2-7	once	TGTGCCAGCACACCGGGACTAGCGGGGGGGGCCTACGAGCAGTACTTC	CASTPGLAGGAYEQYF
.	TRBV18	TRBJ1-2	few	TGTGCCAGCTCATCAGGGTTTGAGGGCTACACCTTC	CASSSGFEGYTF
TRBD1	TRBV20-1	TRBJ2-1	few	TGCAGTGTGGAGCGGGACAGGGTCCTCAATGAGCAGTTCTTC	CSVERDRVLNEQFF
.	TRBV10-3	TRBJ2-1	.	TGTGCCATCAGTGACCCCCGAATAACCTACAATGAGCAGTTCTTC	CAISDPRITYNEQFF
.	TRBV20-1	TRBJ1-3	.	TGCAGTGCTGTCTGGGGGGCTAGTGGAAACACCATATATTTT	CSAVWGASGNTIYF
.	TRBV5-1	TRBJ2-5	few	TGCGCCAGCAACCCCAGCCGATTACAAGAGACCCAGTACTTC	CASNPSRLQETQYF
.	TRBV28	TRBJ1-5	few	TGTGCCAGCAGTTTAGCGGGGGCCGGACAGCCCCAGCATTTT	CASSLAGAGQPQHF
.	TRBV4-2	TRBJ2-3	.	TGTGCCAGCAGCCAAGATGAACCAGCGGGTGGGGCAGATACGCAGTATTTT	CASSQDEPAGGADTQYF
TRBD1	TRBV6-2/TRBV6-3	TRBJ2-4	few	TGTGCCAGCAGTCCCAGGGGGCAATCTCCGCGGGCCAAAAACATTCAGTACTTC	CASSPRGQSPRAKNIQYF
TRBD1	TRBV20-1	TRBJ1-2	.	TGCAGTGCTAGGGGGACAGGGGATGGCTACACCTTC	CSARGTGDGYTF
.	TRBV5-1	TRBJ1-2	.	TGCGCCAGCAGCTTTAATTCGGGTGACTATGGCTACACCTTC	CASSFNSGDYGYTF
.	TRBV4-1	TRBJ1-2	few	TGCGCCAGCAGCCAAGAATGGGGGGCAGGTGGCTACACCTTC	CASSQEWGAGGYTF
.	TRBV4-3	TRBJ2-2	few	TGCGCCAGCAGCCAAGATCCCGGGGGCTTGGACACCGGGGAGCTGTTTTTT	CASSQDPGGLDTGELFF
.	TRBV14	TRBJ2-3	few	TGTGCCAGCAGTGGTTCCAGACTAGGGAGCACAGATACGCAGTATTTT	CASSGSRLGSTDTQYF
.	TRBV3-1	TRBJ2-5	many	TGTGCCAGCAGCGCCGGGACGCATCAAGAGACCCAGTACTTC	CASSAGTHQETQYF
TRBD1	TRBV4-2	TRBJ1-4	few	TGTGCCAGCAGCCAAGATTTAACAGGGGGAGGCCGAAAACTGTTTTTT	CASSQDLTGGGRKLFF
TRBD2	TRBV27	TRBJ2-2	.	TGTGCCAGCAGTGGACTAGCGGGGGGGCAGTATTCCGGGGAGCTGTTTTTT	CASSGLAGGQYSGELFF
.	TRBV4-3	TRBJ1-1	.	TGCGCCAGCAGCCAAGGCTATTTAAACACTGAAGCTTTCTTT	CASSQGYLNTEAFF
TRBD2	TRBV9	TRBJ2-5	few	TGTGCCAGCAGCGTGACCGGGACTAGCGAAGAGACCCAGTACTTC	CASSVTGTSEETQYF
.	TRBV7-9	TRBJ1-5	few	TGTGCCAGCAGGAGGGGGGGGAATCAGCCCCAGCATTTT	CASRRGGNQPQHF
.	TRBV5-6	TRBJ2-1	.	TGTGCCAGCATCGGGGTCTCCTACAATGAGCAGTTCTTC	CASIGVSYNEQFF
.	TRBV20-1	TRBJ1-1	.	TGCAGTGCTAGAGATAATTTCTTT	CSARDNFF
.	TRBV29-1	TRBJ1-1	few	TGCAGCGTTATACAGGGTAAGGCTTTCTTT	CSVIQGKAFF
TRBD2	TRBV20-1	TRBJ2-3	few	TGCAGTGCTAGAGGCGCCGGGACTAGCGGGGGGGTGGCAGATACGCAGTATTTT	CSARGAGTSGGVADTQYF
TRBD2	TRBV12-3/TRBV12-4	TRBJ2-5	many	TGTGCCAGCAGGCCCGTCGGGACTATCTTAGAGACCCAGTACTTC	CASRPVGTILETQYF
TRBD1	TRBV12-3/TRBV12-4	TRBJ2-2	once	TGTGCCAGCAGCGGACAGGGTAACACCGGGGAGCTGTTTTTT	CASSGQGNTGELFF
.	TRBV6-2/TRBV6-3	TRBJ2-7	few	TGTGCCAGCAGCGGCAGTCCCTACGAGCAGTACTTC	CASSGSPYEQYF
.	TRBV5-5	TRBJ1-3	.	TGTGCCAGCAGACTTTCCGGGACAAATGGAAACACCATATATTTT	CASRLSGTNGNTIYF
.	TRBV9	TRBJ1-4	few	TGTGCCAGCAGCGTAGCTCCATGGAGACAGCCTAATGAAAAACTGTTTTTT	CASSVAPWRQPNEKLFF
TRBD1	TRBV5-6	TRBJ2-2	.	TGTGCCAGCAGCTTATCAGGGGGCGCCGGCGGGGAGCTGTTTTTT	CASSLSGGAGGELFF
TRBD2	TRBV6-1	TRBJ2-2	.	TGTGCCAGCAGTGAAGCTAGCGGGGGGGCCGGGGAGCTGTTTTTT	CASSEASGGAGELFF
.	TRBV7-2	TRBJ2-2	.	TGTGCCAGCAGCCCATCCAAGGCCGGGGAGCTGTTTTTT	CASSPSKAGELFF
.	TRBV5-1	TRBJ2-2	once	TGCGCCAGCAGCTTTGGGGGGCAGACCGGGGAGCTGTTTTTT	CASSFGGQTGELFF
.	TRBV7-9	TRBJ2-3	many	TGTGCCAGCAGCAACAGTTATAGCACAGATACGCAGTATTTT	CASSNSYSTDTQYF
.	TRBV7-2	TRBJ2-3	few	TGTGCCAGCAGCCCAAACCTAGCGGATACGCAGTATTTT	CASSPNLADTQYF
TRBD2	TRBV12-3/TRBV12-4	TRBJ2-7	.	TGTGCCAGCAGGACTAGCGGTTCCTACGAGCAGTACTTC	CASRTSGSYEQYF